Listed here are 15 T cell receptor beta chains from one sample, sequenced in a study of shared clonotypes between healthy human individuals. The naive CD8 population came from CD45RO-negative cells selected for CCR7, without terminally differentiated effector memory CD45RA+ cells. Sequencing was performed with immunoSEQ multiplex PCR; in TCRdb, only in-frame clones are kept and a portion is missing. The data contain 600,000 or so clones, roughly 95% of them singletons. The sequencing input was naive CD8+ T cells sorted from blood. These receptors were taken from a woman aged 25 to 39 in good health.

V is TRBV20-1 and J is TRBJ2-3; D uncertain. The CDR3 covers 10 residues. Germline V CDR1 and CDR2: DFQATT, SNEGSKA (reference sequence). Trimming removed 1 base from V and 8 bases from J, with 4 bases in between. CDR3 in amino acids: CSARGGTQYF. The CDR3 coding sequence is TGCAGTGCTAGAGGTGGTACGCAGTATTTT.

The chain combines TRBV15 with TRBJ1-1; D uncertain. Germline V gives CDR1 LNHNV, CDR2 YYDKDF (reference sequence). This CDR3 spans 15 amino acids. V lost 0 bases and J lost 2, with 10 bases in between. In DNA, the CDR3 is TGTGCCACCAGCAGAGATAATAACGGTAACACTGAAGCTTTCTTT. Residues: CATSRDNNGNTEAFF. The full variable domain, rest sourced from reference TRBV15 and TRBJ1-1, is DAMVIQNPRYQVTQFGKPVTLSCSQTLNHNVMYWYQQKSSQAPKLLFHYYDKDFNNEADTPDNFQSRRPNTSFCFLDIRSPGLGDTAMYLCATSRDNNGNTEAFFGQGTRLTVV.

About this clone: The sample holds other DNA sequences that translate to the same CDR3. The CDR3 region is CASSLVGEQFF. The DNA for the CDR3 is TGTGCCAGCAGCTTGGTAGGGGAGCAGTTCTTC. The genes are TRBV5-4 and TRBJ2-1; no clear D. CDR3 length: 11 residues. CDR1 and CDR2 (germline): SGHNT, YYREEE (reference sequence). V shed 0 bases and J shed 10 bases, with 5 bases lying between them.

The rearrangement uses TRBV5-1 and TRBJ1-2; maybe TRBD1 (5 bases). The CDR3 extends over 12 amino acids. Germline values: CDR1 SGHRS, CDR2 YFSETQ. V was pared by 7 bases and J by 6 bases, with 13 bases between. CDR3 sequence reads: CASRLRGNGYTF. The CDR3 coding sequence is TGCGCCAGCCGACTTAGGGGAAATGGCTACACCTTC.

The chain joins TRBV28 to TRBJ2-7; D not resolved. The germline V gene has CDR1 MDHEN and CDR2 SYDVKM. The CDR3 sequence is 15 residues long. Between the trimmed V and J ends, which lost 5 bases and 0 bases, there was a span of 14 bases. CDR3 bases: TGTGCCAGCAGTCCCCTCGGAGAGGACTCCTACGAGCAGTACTTC. Translated, it gives CASSPLGEDSYEQYF.

The V gene is TRBV10-1, the J gene TRBJ1-1, with D unresolved. The V and J ends lost 0 bases and 1 base respectively, with 9 bases between them. The CDR3 sequence is 15 residues long. Germline CDR1 reads WNHNN; CDR2 reads SYGVQD (reference sequence). CDR3: CASSESGRPNTEAFF. Here the CDR3 DNA reads TGCGCCAGCAGTGAGTCAGGCAGACCGAACACTGAAGCTTTCTTT.

This chain links TRBV7-8 with TRBJ1-2; unclear D gene. Trimming pared 3 bases from V and 3 bases from J, leaving 26 bases between. This CDR3 has 19 amino acids. Germline V gives CDR1 SGHVS, CDR2 FQNEAQ. CDR3: CASSFGSKGDGHTHYGYTF. The CDR3 DNA reads as TGTGCCAGCAGCTTTGGGAGTAAGGGCGACGGGCATACTCACTATGGCTACACCTTC.

This chain links TRBV27 with TRBJ1-4; TRBD1 matches at 9 bases. The CDR3 is made up of 16 amino acids. Looked up from germline, CDR1 is MNHEY and CDR2 is SMNVEV (reference sequence). Trimming took 5 bases from V and 5 from J; bases not matched to a gene: 9. Here the CDR3 DNA reads TGTGCCAGCAGTCCACACCTAGGGACAGGGAATGAAAAACTGTTTTTT. This gives the protein CASSPHLGTGNEKLFF.

The chain joins TRBV19 to TRBJ2-7; 9 bases map to TRBD1. The CDR3 totals 14 residues. The V segment lost 3 bases and the J segment 4 bases; nucleotides outside the gene matches: 4. Germline V gives CDR1 LNHDA, CDR2 SQIVND (reference sequence). CDR3 residues: CASSIGQGWYEQYF. The CDR3 nucleotides read TGTGCCAGTAGTATCGGACAGGGGTGGTACGAGCAGTACTTC.

This chain links TRBV27 with TRBJ2-3; TRBD2 matches 8 bases. CDR3 length equals 12 residues. CDR1 and CDR2 (germline): MNHEY, SMNVEV (reference sequence). Trimming took 2 bases from V and 11 from J; bases not matched to a gene: 3. CDR3 protein: CASSLIGRGQYF. The CDR3 nucleotides read TGTGCCAGCAGTTTAATCGGGAGGGGGCAGTATTTT.

The chain uses TRBV6-1 and TRBJ2-7; 14 bases map to TRBD2. CDR1 MNHNS and CDR2 SASEGT come from the germline V gene. The junction had 11 bases not matched to a gene; V was cut back by 0 bases and J by 1 base. This CDR3 is 20 amino acids long. CDR3 sequence: CASSEAFPGLAGVVSYEQYF. The CDR3 coding sequence is TGTGCCAGCAGTGAAGCGTTCCCGGGACTAGCGGGAGTAGTTTCCTACGAGCAGTACTTC.

The chain links TRBV2 to TRBJ2-7; no firm D call. The CDR3 covers 14 residues. With 3 bases removed from V and 2 bases from J, the gap between germline ends came to 11 bases. The V gene's germline CDR1 is SNHLY and CDR2 FYNNEI. The CDR3 DNA sequence: TGTGCCAGCAGTGAGGTCGGCGGTACCTACGAGCAGTACTTC. Its protein product is CASSEVGGTYEQYF. Combining the CDR3 with reference TRBV2 and TRBJ2-7 gives the whole variable domain EPEVTQTPSHQVTQMGQEVILRCVPISNHLYFYWYRQILGQKVEFLVSFYNNEISEKSEIFDDQFSVERPDGSNFTLKIRSTKLEDSAMYFCASSEVGGTYEQYFGPGTRLTVT.

The rearrangement links TRBV9 to TRBJ1-4; 9 positions match TRBD1. This CDR3 has 14 residues. Germline-derived CDR1 and CDR2 are SGDLS and YYNGEE. With 7 bases clipped from V and 6 bases from J, the junction kept 7 bases outside the gene matches. The CDR3 is CASGQTGGDEKLFF. CDR3 bases: TGTGCCAGCGGCCAGACAGGGGGAGATGAAAAACTGTTTTTT.

This sequence joins TRBV15 and TRBJ2-1, with 10 positions matching TRBD2. Germline V gene sequence: CDR1 LNHNV, CDR2 YYDKDF (reference sequence). This CDR3 is built from 14 residues. V was clipped by 6 bases and J by 8 bases; unmatched bases: 7. This CDR3 is CATRPLAGDDEQFF. The CDR3, as DNA: TGTGCCACCAGACCCCTAGCGGGAGATGATGAGCAGTTCTTC.

The chain has TRBV27 and TRBJ2-7; 7 nucleotides align to TRBD2. The CDR3 totals 14 residues. The V and J ends lost 5 bases and 3 bases, in that order; junction bases with no gene match: 7. Germline CDR1 and CDR2: MNHEY and SMNVEV (reference sequence). The CDR3 coding sequence is TGTGCCAGCAGTCCCCCAGGCGGGGGCTACGAGCAGTACTTC. It codes for CASSPPGGGYEQYF.